This entry describes one T cell receptor (beta chain). The antigen is unknown. Germline V gives CDR1 SGHRS, CDR2 YFSETQ. The CDR3 is made up of 17 amino acids. The trim removed 2 bases at V and 9 bases at J, leaving 15 bases unmatched. Profiling relied on immunoSEQ multiplex PCR, and the TCRdb table lists in-frame clones only, not all of them. The data show about 24,000 clones, 55% to 65% seen once. This sample is drawn from a study of T cells in narcolepsy. Overall study: Donors had narcolepsy type 1 or type 2, or were healthy controls.

General study results and limits: No autoreactive T cell clone sequences appeared in some memory CD4+ repertoires. Comparing one patient's CSF and blood CD4+ clonotypes highlighted HCRT- and TRIB2-specific autoreactive clonotypes.

This clonotype was sampled from a human donor in good health. The chain uses TRBV5-1 and TRBJ2-1; 9 bases agree with TRBD1. Sequenced: memory (CD45RA-) CD4+ T cells from blood. The CDR3 region is CASSFGHTGTGLLEQFF. For the CDR3, the DNA is TGCGCCAGCAGCTTTGGGCATACCGGGACAGGGCTTCTTGAGCAGTTCTTC.